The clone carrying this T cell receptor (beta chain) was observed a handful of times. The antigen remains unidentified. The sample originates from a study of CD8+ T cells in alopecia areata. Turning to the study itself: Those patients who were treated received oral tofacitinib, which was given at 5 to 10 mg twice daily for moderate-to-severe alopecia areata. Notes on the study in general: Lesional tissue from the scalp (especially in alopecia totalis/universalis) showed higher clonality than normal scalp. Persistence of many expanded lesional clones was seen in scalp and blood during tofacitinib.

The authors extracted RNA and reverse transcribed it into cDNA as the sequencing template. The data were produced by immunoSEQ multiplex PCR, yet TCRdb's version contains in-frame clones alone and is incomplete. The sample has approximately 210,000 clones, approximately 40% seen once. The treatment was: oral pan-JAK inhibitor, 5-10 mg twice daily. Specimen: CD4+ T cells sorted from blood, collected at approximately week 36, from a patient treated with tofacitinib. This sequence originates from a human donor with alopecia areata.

The CDR3 protein is CASSLGAGSGELFF. The CDR3 bases are TGCGCCAGCAGCCTCGGCGCGGGTTCCGGGGAGCTGTTTTTT. V and J are TRBV5-1 and TRBJ2-2; D is perhaps TRBD2 (5 bases). CDR3 length: 14 residues. From germline, CDR1 is SGHRS and CDR2 YFSETQ. The V end lost 4 bases, the J end lost 6 bases, and 13 bases lay between the germline ends.